This section outlines one T cell receptor (beta chain) sequence together with its context. Its antigen is currently unknown. Profiling relied on immunoSEQ multiplex PCR, and the TCRdb table lists in-frame clones only, not all of them. The repertoire includes around 1.1 million clones, 70% to 85% of them detected once, and approximately 0.9% sits in the top ten. Nashville, Tennessee was home to all donors, who were Caucasian adults. Naive CD4+ cells were CD45RA-selected; the remaining cells were memory. This sample was included in a study of shared clonotypes between healthy human individuals. Points from the study as a whole: It was the few donors that limited the genetic and exposure-history diversity represented. On the whole, naive subsets had larger estimated richness than memory subsets had.

This TCR was recovered from a man aged 18 to 30 in good health. Some clones in this sample may be carry-over from other donors' samples. The material sequenced was memory CD4+ T cells from PBMCs. Subset reported: CD45RA-negative fraction.

CDR3 nucleotide sequence: TGTGCCAGCGCGCCTAAGACAGGAACTAATGAAAAACTGTTTTTT. As protein: CASAPKTGTNEKLFF. The chain links TRBV6-1 to TRBJ1-4, with D tentatively TRBD1 (6 bases). The CDR3 is 15 residues long. Germline CDR1 MNHNS, CDR2 SASEGT. V was shortened by 8 bases and J by 1 base, with 14 bases between the two germline ends.